The 8 T cell receptor beta chains presented below share a single source sample, sequenced in a study of T cell repertoires in cytomegalovirus infection. No antigen has been assigned to these receptors. TCRdb used MiXCR to reprocess the reads, holding one entry per CDR3 protein. The repertoire has more than 85,000 distinct CDR3 sequences, about 30% of them found once; the top ten carry approximately 78%. The material was CD8+ T cells from cultured PBMCs, obtained from culture after CMV antigen stimulation. These receptor sequences come from a human donor in good health (CMV status not recorded). Some clones in this sample may be carry-over from other donors' samples.

V is TRBV28 and J is TRBJ1-6; 9 nucleotides agree with TRBD1. V was clipped by 2 bases and J by 8 bases; unmatched bases: 7. CDR1 and CDR2 (germline): MDHEN, SYDVKM. This CDR3 is 16 amino acids long. The CDR3: CASSLPGTGRDSPLHF. The CDR3 DNA is TGTGCCAGCAGTTTACCCGGGACAGGGAGGGATTCACCCCTCCACTTT.

Only a few counts were recorded for this clonotype. The V call is TRBV11-2, the J call TRBJ2-1; D gene unclear. Germline assignment: CDR1 SGHAT and CDR2 FQNNGV. V lost 0 bases, J lost 6 bases, and 12 bases lay in between. The CDR3 runs 15 residues. CDR3 DNA: TGTGCCAGCAGCTTAGATCTTGCTAGACTCAATGAGCAGTTCTTC. Translation: CASSLDLARLNEQFF.

This clonotype was seen only once. The chain joins TRBV3-1 to TRBJ2-5; D call uncertain. V lost 1 base to trimming and J lost 2 bases, with 8 bases between them. The length of the CDR3 is 14 residues. The germline CDR1 and CDR2 sequences are LGHDT and YNNKEL (reference sequence). CDR3 coding DNA: TGTGCCAGCAGCCAAGTCTCACTTCAAGAGACCCAGTACTTC. Translated, it gives CASSQVSLQETQYF.

The chain is built from TRBV27 and TRBJ1-6; the D is unclear. Trimming left V 2 bases short and J 8 bases short, with 7 bases between. The CDR3 runs to 13 residues. Germline lookup yields CDR1 MNHEY and CDR2 SMNVEV (reference sequence). DNA of the CDR3: TGTGCCAGCAGTTTAGACGGATATTCACCCCTCCACTTT. Translated, it gives CASSLDGYSPLHF.

This clonotype has more than one count but fewer than ten. The chain has TRBV10-3 and TRBJ2-1, with 9 bases lining up with TRBD2. Germline CDR1 is ENHRY and CDR2 is SYGVKD. Unmatched junction bases numbered 12, after V lost 3 bases and J lost 3 bases. This CDR3 spans 18 amino acids. This chain's CDR3 is CAISETGDASGDYNEQFF. CDR3 DNA sequence: TGTGCCATCAGTGAAACGGGAGACGCTAGCGGGGACTACAATGAGCAGTTCTTC.

This clonotype was recorded at least ten times. This sequence joins TRBV12-3 or TRBV12-4 and TRBJ2-3, with D maybe TRBD1 (6 bases). V gave up 7 bases and J gave up 2 bases, with 16 bases separating them. The CDR3 consists of 15 residues. The CDR3 region has the DNA TGTGCCAGCACTCCAAGGGGACAAAACACAGATACGCAGTATTTT. Its protein product is CASTPRGQNTDTQYF.

This chain joins TRBV24-1 and TRBJ2-1, with D hard to call. CDR3 length equals 15 residues. The V end was cut by 4 bases, the J end by 5 bases, with 14 bases between. CDR1 is KGHDR and CDR2 is SFDVKD in the germline V gene. The CDR3 coding sequence is TGTGCCACCAGTGACCAAACCGGGCTAAACAATGAGCAGTTCTTC. Translated, it gives CATSDQTGLNNEQFF.

The V call is TRBV2, the J call TRBJ2-3; 11 bases line up with TRBD2. The CDR3 length is 18 residues. Germline CDR1 reads SNHLY; CDR2 reads FYNNEI. V lost 7 bases to trimming and J lost 10 bases; unmatched junction nucleotides: 22. The CDR3 region is CASTEFPPVAGGPESQYF. Written as DNA, the CDR3 is TGTGCCAGCACCGAATTCCCCCCCGTAGCGGGGGGGCCCGAATCGCAGTATTTT.